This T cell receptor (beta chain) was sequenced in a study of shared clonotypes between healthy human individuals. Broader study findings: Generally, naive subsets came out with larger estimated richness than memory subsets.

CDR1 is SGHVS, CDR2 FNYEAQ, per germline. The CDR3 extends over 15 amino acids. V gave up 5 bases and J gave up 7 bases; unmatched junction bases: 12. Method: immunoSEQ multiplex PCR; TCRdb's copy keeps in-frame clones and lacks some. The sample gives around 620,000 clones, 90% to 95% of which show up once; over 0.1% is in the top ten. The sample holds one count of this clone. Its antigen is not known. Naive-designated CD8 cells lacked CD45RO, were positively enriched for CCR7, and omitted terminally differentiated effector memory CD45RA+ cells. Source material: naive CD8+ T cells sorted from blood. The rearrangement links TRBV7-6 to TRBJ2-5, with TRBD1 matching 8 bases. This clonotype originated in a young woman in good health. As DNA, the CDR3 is TGTGCCAGCAGCGTGACAGGGGTTACGCCCGGGACCCAGTACTTC. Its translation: CASSVTGVTPGTQYF.